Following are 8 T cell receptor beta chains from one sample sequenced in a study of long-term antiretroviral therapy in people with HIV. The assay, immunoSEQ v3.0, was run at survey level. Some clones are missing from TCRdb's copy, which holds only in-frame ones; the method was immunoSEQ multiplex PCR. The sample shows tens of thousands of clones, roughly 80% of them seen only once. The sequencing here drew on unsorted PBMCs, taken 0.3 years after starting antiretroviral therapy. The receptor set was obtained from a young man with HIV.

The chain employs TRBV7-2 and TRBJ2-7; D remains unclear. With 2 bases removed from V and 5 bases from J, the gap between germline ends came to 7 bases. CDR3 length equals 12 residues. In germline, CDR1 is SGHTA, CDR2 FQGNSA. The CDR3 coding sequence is TGTGCCAGCAGCTTATACCAGAACGAGCAGTACTTC. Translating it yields CASSLYQNEQYF.

The CDR3 coding sequence is TGCGCCAGCAGTCAATCACAGGAACCCAAAAACATTCAGTACTTC. Protein: CASSQSQEPKNIQYF. This sequence joins TRBV23-1 and TRBJ2-4, with D possibly TRBD1 on 5 matching bases. TRBV23-1 is an open reading frame, and its role is uncertain. V lost 0 bases, J lost 2 bases, and 8 bases lay in between. The CDR3 extends over 15 amino acids.

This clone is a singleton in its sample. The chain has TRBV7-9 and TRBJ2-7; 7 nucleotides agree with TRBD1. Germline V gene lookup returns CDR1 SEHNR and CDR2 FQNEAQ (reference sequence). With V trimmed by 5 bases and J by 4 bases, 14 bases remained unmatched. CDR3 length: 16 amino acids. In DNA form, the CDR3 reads TGTGCCAGCAGCCCAGGAGAGGGGGCTGGAGGATACGAGCAGTACTTC. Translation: CASSPGEGAGGYEQYF.

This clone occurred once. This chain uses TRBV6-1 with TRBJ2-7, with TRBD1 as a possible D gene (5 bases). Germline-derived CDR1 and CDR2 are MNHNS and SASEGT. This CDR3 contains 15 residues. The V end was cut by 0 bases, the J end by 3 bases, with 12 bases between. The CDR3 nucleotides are TGTGCCAGCAGTGAAGCGCAAGGGGCCGGCTACGAGCAGTACTTC. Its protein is CASSEAQGAGYEQYF.

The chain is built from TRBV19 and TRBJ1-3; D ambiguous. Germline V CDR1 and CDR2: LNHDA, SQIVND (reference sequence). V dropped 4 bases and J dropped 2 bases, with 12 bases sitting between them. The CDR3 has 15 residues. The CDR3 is CASSKGNSAGNTIYF. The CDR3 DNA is TGTGCCAGTAGTAAAGGGAATAGCGCTGGAAACACCATATATTTT.

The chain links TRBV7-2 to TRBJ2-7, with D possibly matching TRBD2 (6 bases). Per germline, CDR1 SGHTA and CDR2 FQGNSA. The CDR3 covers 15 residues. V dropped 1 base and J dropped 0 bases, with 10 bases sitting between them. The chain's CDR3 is CASSLGRGPSYEQYF. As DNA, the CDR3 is TGTGCCAGCAGCTTAGGGAGGGGACCCTCCTACGAGCAGTACTTC.

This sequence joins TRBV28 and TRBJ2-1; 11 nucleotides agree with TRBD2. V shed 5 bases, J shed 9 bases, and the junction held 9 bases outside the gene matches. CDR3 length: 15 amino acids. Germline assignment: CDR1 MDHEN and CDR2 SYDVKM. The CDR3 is CASSPSSLAGGEQFF. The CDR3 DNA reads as TGTGCCAGCAGTCCATCGAGTCTAGCGGGAGGTGAGCAGTTCTTC.

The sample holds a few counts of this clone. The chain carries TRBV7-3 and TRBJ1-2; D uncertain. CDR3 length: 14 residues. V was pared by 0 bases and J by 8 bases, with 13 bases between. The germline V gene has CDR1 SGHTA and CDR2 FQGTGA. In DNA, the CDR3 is TGTGCCAGCAGCTTAACGCAGGCGGGCGGGGGCTACACCTTC. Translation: CASSLTQAGGGYTF.